This T cell receptor (beta chain) is drawn from a study of blood T cell repertoires in COVID-19. Study information: The study drew acute and convalescent COVID-19 samples from the United States, Italy and Spain. Nucleic acid was either cDNA or gDNA, and it came from T cells, B-cell-depleted T cells, or PBMCs.

Germline CDR1 MGHRA, CDR2 YSYEKL. This CDR3 has 13 amino acids. With 3 bases removed from V and 6 bases from J, the gap between germline ends came to 9 bases. Source study methods: Reference gene primer amplification in the assay estimated nucleated cell counts. Sequencing used immunoSEQ multiplex PCR; TCRdb keeps in-frame clones, though not all of them. Clone size and V and J calls were adopted from that table, with D and trimming inferred from the DNA. Of around 180,000 clones listed, about nine tenths are singletons. The genes are TRBV4-1 and TRBJ2-1, with D possibly matching TRBD1 (5 bases). The receptor's source is a man between 60 and 70 years old with acute or convalescent COVID-19. The material sequenced was peripheral blood. CDR3 sequence reads: CASSHFGANEQFF. CDR3 nucleotides: TGCGCCAGCAGCCACTTTGGGGCCAATGAGCAGTTCTTC.